The 29 T cell receptor beta chains below come from one sample, sequenced in a study of shared clonotypes between healthy human individuals. TCRdb's copy holds only in-frame clones and misses some; the assay was immunoSEQ multiplex PCR. The repertoire consists of approximately 720,000 clones, with 92% occurring once and the leading ten covering 24%. CD8 cells classed as naive were CD45RO-negative and positively selected for CCR7, excluding terminally differentiated effector memory CD45RA+ cells. The specimen sequenced was naive CD8+ T cells sorted from blood. Every receptor here comes from a man between 25 and 39 years old in good health.

This chain joins TRBV7-9 and TRBJ2-1; 9 bases are a match to TRBD1. V shed 4 bases, J shed 0 bases, and the junction held 4 bases outside the gene matches. CDR1 and CDR2 (germline): SEHNR, FQNEAQ (reference sequence). The CDR3 has 16 amino acids. CDR3 loop: CASSSGTGSSYNEQFF. In DNA, the CDR3 is TGTGCCAGCAGCTCCGGGACAGGGAGCTCCTACAATGAGCAGTTCTTC.

As DNA, the CDR3 is TGTGCCAGCAGCCCCTACCTCCCCGTTAACAATGAGCAGTTCTTC. Translation: CASSPYLPVNNEQFF. The chain is built from TRBV9 and TRBJ2-1; D unclear. The CDR3 loop spans 15 amino acids. Trimming shortened V by 4 bases and J by 5 bases, and 16 bases separated the two germline ends. Germline-derived CDR1 and CDR2 are SGDLS and YYNGEE.

This chain joins TRBV13 and TRBJ2-7; D may be TRBD2 (5 bases). V was pared by 3 bases and J by 6 bases, with 18 bases between. Per germline, CDR1 PRHDT and CDR2 FYEKMQ (reference sequence). This CDR3 comprises 15 residues. The CDR3 coding sequence is TGTGCCAGCAGCTTCGGACTGGCTTCGGGTACCGAGCAGTACTTC. Its translation is CASSFGLASGTEQYF.

The chain couples TRBV28 to TRBJ1-2; D is uncertain. Germline CDR1 MDHEN, CDR2 SYDVKM. Trimming pared 5 bases from V and 6 bases from J, leaving 16 bases between. This CDR3 region has 14 residues. CDR3 sequence: CASSPLDRTDGYTF. CDR3 sequence (DNA): TGTGCCAGCAGTCCTCTGGACCGCACGGATGGCTACACCTTC.

The V call is TRBV11-2, the J call TRBJ1-5; D not resolved. CDR3 size: 13 residues. With 5 bases removed from V and 4 bases from J, the gap between germline ends came to 9 bases. CDR1 and CDR2 from the germline V gene are SGHAT and FQNNGV. Here the CDR3 DNA reads TGTGCCAGCAGCAACAACCAGAATCAGCCCCAGCATTTT. It translates to CASSNNQNQPQHF.

V usage is TRBV28 and J usage is TRBJ2-1, with 13 bases aligning to TRBD2. CDR1 MDHEN and CDR2 SYDVKM come from the germline V gene. V shed 8 bases, J shed 2 bases, and the junction held 6 bases outside the gene matches. This CDR3 has 16 residues. CDR3 amino acids: CASSGTSGDPYNEQFF. The CDR3 nucleotides read TGTGCCAGCTCCGGGACTAGCGGGGACCCCTACAATGAGCAGTTCTTC.

The CDR3 spells CAWSWDELDTQYF. The CDR3 DNA sequence: TGTGCCTGGAGCTGGGACGAGCTGGATACGCAGTATTTT. The chain joins TRBV30 to TRBJ2-3; D is possibly TRBD1 or TRBD2 (5 bases each). Trimming stripped 3 bases from V and 6 bases from J, with 13 bases between. CDR3 length: 13 amino acids. The germline V gene has CDR1 GTSNPN and CDR2 SVGIG (reference sequence).

This clone showed up just once. The chain uses TRBV4-3 and TRBJ1-2, with 8 bases aligning to TRBD1. Trimming removed 0 bases from V and 5 bases from J; junction bases left unmatched: 5. The germline CDR1 and CDR2 sequences are LGHNA and YSLEER. This CDR3 contains 15 residues. The CDR3 DNA follows: TGCGCCAGCAGCCAAGACAGTACAGGGGGTTATGGCTACACCTTC. The encoded protein is CASSQDSTGGYGYTF.

The chain recombines TRBV7-2 with TRBJ2-5; D is possibly TRBD2 (6 bases). The V and J ends lost 4 bases and 5 bases respectively, with 23 bases between them. The germline gives CDR1 SGHTA, CDR2 FQGNSA. CDR3 size: 17 residues. The CDR3 DNA sequence: TGTGCCAGCAGCTCCCCAGGGACTTACCCCGAGGGGGAGACCCAGTACTTC. This codes for CASSSPGTYPEGETQYF.

This chain links TRBV19 with TRBJ2-4, with 11 bases lining up with TRBD2. Germline loops: CDR1 LNHDA, CDR2 SQIVND (reference sequence). This CDR3 is built from 16 residues. Trimming removed 4 bases from V and 3 bases from J; junction bases left unmatched: 5. CDR3 nucleotide sequence: TGTGCCAGTAGTACTCGACTAGCGGGACTCAAAAACATTCAGTACTTC. Translated, it gives CASSTRLAGLKNIQYF.

The chain uses TRBV19 and TRBJ1-2; D is ambiguous. Trimming removed 6 bases from V and 3 bases from J, with 14 bases in between. The CDR3 length is 14 residues. Germline values: CDR1 LNHDA, CDR2 SQIVND (reference sequence). The CDR3 region is CASSTLTRDYGYTF. The CDR3 nucleotides read TGTGCCAGTAGCACCTTAACGCGCGACTATGGCTACACCTTC.

The chain links TRBV10-3 to TRBJ1-1; D is unresolved. Per germline, CDR1 ENHRY and CDR2 SYGVKD. There are 11 residues in the CDR3. Trimming pared 2 bases from V and 8 bases from J, leaving 6 bases between. As DNA, the CDR3 is TGTGCCATCAGTGAGGGCAACGAAGCTTTCTTT. It translates to CAISEGNEAFF.

In regard to this clone: Within the sample, other DNA sequences also encode this same CDR3. This chain connects TRBV13 to TRBJ2-7; 7 nucleotides align to TRBD2. The J segment lost 0 bases and the V segment lost 3 bases, leaving 2 bases of the junction unmatched. The germline V gene has CDR1 PRHDT and CDR2 FYEKMQ (reference sequence). The CDR3 is made up of 14 amino acids. The CDR3: CASSFGGGSYEQYF. DNA for the CDR3: TGTGCCAGCAGCTTCGGCGGGGGCTCCTACGAGCAGTACTTC.

This chain links TRBV5-1 with TRBJ2-7, with a weak D call TRBD1 (5 bases). Trimming removed 0 bases from V and 0 bases from J, with 10 bases in between. CDR3 length equals 15 residues. Germline assignment: CDR1 SGHRS and CDR2 YFSETQ. CDR3 bases: TGCGCCAGCAGCTTGGCCCAGGGAAGCTCCTACGAGCAGTACTTC. Amino acid sequence: CASSLAQGSSYEQYF.

In its sample, this clone was seen a few times. The genes are TRBV13 and TRBJ1-2; 7 bases map to TRBD1. There are 12 residues in the CDR3. Looked up from germline, CDR1 is PRHDT and CDR2 is FYEKMQ (reference sequence). V dropped 0 bases and J dropped 12; count of bases not matched to a gene: 4. DNA of the CDR3: TGTGCCAGCAGCTTAGGACAGGGGCAGAACACCTTC. Encoded protein: CASSLGQGQNTF.

The chain is built from TRBV29-1 and TRBJ2-1; 10 positions match TRBD2. Germline V CDR1 and CDR2: SQVTM, ANQGSEA. V was clipped by 4 bases and J by 0 bases; unmatched bases: 6. The CDR3 has 16 amino acids. CDR3 nucleotide sequence: TGCAGCGTTGCTGGACTAGCGGACCTCTCCTACAATGAGCAGTTCTTC. This sequence encodes CSVAGLADLSYNEQFF.

This clone has just one count. CDR3 in DNA: TGCGCCAGCAGCCGCCACAGGGCGAGGAATCAGCCCCAGCATTTT. This encodes CASSRHRARNQPQHF. The rearrangement joins TRBV4-3 to TRBJ1-5, with a possible D match to TRBD1 (6 bases). V dropped 4 bases and J dropped 4 bases, with 14 bases sitting between them. The V gene's germline CDR1 is LGHNA and CDR2 YSLEER. The length of the CDR3 is 15 residues.

V is TRBV6-1 and J is TRBJ1-1; 11 bases agree with TRBD1. The J segment lost 3 bases and the V segment lost 5 bases, leaving 2 bases of the junction unmatched. There are 14 residues in the CDR3. Germline assignment: CDR1 MNHNS and CDR2 SASEGT. CDR3 bases: TGTGCCAGCAGTAGGACAGGGGGCCACACTGAAGCTTTCTTT. It encodes CASSRTGGHTEAFF.

The chain uses TRBV10-3 and TRBJ2-1; maybe TRBD2 (6 bases). The V gene lost 0 bases and the J gene lost 7 bases, with 13 bases spanning the gap. The V gene's germline CDR1 is ENHRY and CDR2 SYGVKD. The CDR3 is 15 amino acids. CDR3 sequence reads: CAISESGGIGNEQFF. CDR3 coding DNA: TGTGCCATCAGTGAGTCGGGGGGAATTGGGAATGAGCAGTTCTTC.

The genes are TRBV5-1 and TRBJ2-7; possibly TRBD1 or TRBD2 for D (5 bases each). Trimming pared 3 bases from V and 2 bases from J, leaving 12 bases between. This CDR3 region has 14 residues. Germline V gene data show CDR1 as SGHRS and CDR2 as YFSETQ. CDR3 amino acids: CASSYGTDTYEQYF. The DNA for the CDR3 is TGCGCCAGCAGCTACGGGACGGATACCTACGAGCAGTACTTC.

The chain combines TRBV7-9 with TRBJ2-7; 7 nucleotides align to TRBD1. The V and J ends lost 6 bases and 2 bases, in that order; junction bases with no gene match: 4. CDR3 length: 13 amino acids. CDR1 and CDR2 from the germline V gene are SEHNR and FQNEAQ (reference sequence). CDR3 sequence (DNA): TGTGCCAGCAGTCACAGGGGACCCTACGAGCAGTACTTC. Translation gives CASSHRGPYEQYF. Supplemented by reference TRBV7-9 and TRBJ2-7, the full variable domain reads DTGVSQNPRHKITKRGQNVTFRCDPISEHNRLYWYRQTLGQGPEFLTYFQNEAQLEKSRLLSDRFSAERPKGSFSTLEIQRTEQGDSAMYLCASSHRGPYEQYFGPGTRLTVT.

The chain carries TRBV11-3 and TRBJ2-1; 8 bases match TRBD1. J gave up 13 bases and V 5 bases, and 4 bases lay outside the gene matches. The germline CDR1 and CDR2 sequences are SGHNT and YENEEA. This CDR3 contains 11 residues. The CDR3 nucleotides are TGTGCCAGCAGCATACAGGGGGAACAGTTCTTC. It yields the protein CASSIQGEQFF. Complete variable domain (other parts from reference TRBV11-3 and TRBJ2-1): EAGVVQSPRYKIIEKKQPVAFWCNPISGHNTLYWYLQNLGQGPELLIRYENEEAVDDSQLPKDRFSAERLKGVDSTLKIQPAELGDSAVYLCASSIQGEQFFGPGTRLTVL.

V is TRBV7-6 and J is TRBJ2-1; D is ambiguous. The CDR3 length is 15 residues. V was clipped by 7 bases and J by 0 bases, with 13 bases between them. Germline V gives CDR1 SGHVS, CDR2 FNYEAQ. Here the CDR3 reads CASIGGGSSYNEQFF. As DNA, the CDR3 is TGTGCCAGCATCGGTGGCGGTAGCTCCTACAATGAGCAGTTCTTC.

The gene calls are TRBV7-9 and TRBJ2-7, with 9 bases matching TRBD1. V was clipped by 5 bases and J by 3 bases; unmatched bases: 8. CDR1 and CDR2 from the germline V gene are SEHNR and FQNEAQ (reference sequence). This CDR3 is 15 amino acids long. CDR3 protein: CASSRPGQGGYEQYF. In DNA form, the CDR3 reads TGTGCCAGCAGCCGTCCGGGACAGGGAGGCTACGAGCAGTACTTC.

The genes are TRBV7-9 and TRBJ1-1; D possibly corresponds to TRBD1 (5 bases). Germline values: CDR1 SEHNR, CDR2 FQNEAQ (reference sequence). V was trimmed by 6 bases and J by 1 base, leaving 9 bases between them. The length of the CDR3 is 13 residues. The CDR3 DNA sequence: TGTGCCAGCAGACAGGTCGAGAACACTGAAGCTTTCTTT. Amino acids: CASRQVENTEAFF.

The CDR3 protein is CASSELAMGYNEQFF. In nucleotides, the CDR3 is TGTGCCAGCAGCGAGCTAGCGATGGGATACAATGAGCAGTTCTTC. The V gene is TRBV25-1, the J gene TRBJ2-1; D might be TRBD2 (6 bases). V dropped 6 bases and J dropped 4 bases, with 16 bases sitting between them. This CDR3 contains 15 residues. Germline values: CDR1 MGHDK, CDR2 SYGVNS. The full variable domain, completed using reference TRBV25-1 and TRBJ2-1, is EADIYQTPRYLVIGTGKKITLECSQTMGHDKMYWYQQDPGMELHLIHYSYGVNSTEKGDLSSESTVSRIRTEHFPLTLESARPSHTSQYLCASSELAMGYNEQFFGPGTRLTVL.

The V and J genes are TRBV30 and TRBJ1-1, with 9 bases fitting TRBD1. V lost 5 bases to trimming and J lost 0 bases; unmatched junction nucleotides: 7. The CDR3 sequence is 15 residues long. Germline values: CDR1 GTSNPN, CDR2 SVGIG (reference sequence). The CDR3 region has the DNA TGTGCCTGGTGCCTACAGGGGGCCCTGAACACTGAAGCTTTCTTT. Translating gives CAWCLQGALNTEAFF.

V and J are TRBV5-6 and TRBJ2-3; 10 nucleotides agree with TRBD2. This CDR3 spans 17 amino acids. The germline V gene has CDR1 SGHDT and CDR2 YYEEEE. The V segment lost 2 bases and the J segment 6 bases; nucleotides outside the gene matches: 12. CDR3 DNA sequence: TGTGCCAGCAGCTTTATTGGTGGGGCTAGCGGGAGCGATACGCAGTATTTT. Its protein product is CASSFIGGASGSDTQYF.

The rearrangement joins TRBV10-2 to TRBJ2-7; D not resolved. This CDR3 has 13 amino acids. Germline loops: CDR1 WSHSY, CDR2 SAAADI. Trimming stripped 0 bases from V and 6 bases from J, with 9 bases between. The CDR3 protein is CASSESSSGEQYF. In DNA form, the CDR3 reads TGCGCCAGCAGTGAGTCCTCTTCGGGCGAGCAGTACTTC.